Given below is one T cell receptor (beta chain) in context. Its antigen is still unknown. CD4+ T cells that had been cultured provided DNA sequenced with the Oncomine TCR Beta short-read assay. Using its own MiXCR run on the PCR reads, TCRdb lists one record per CDR3 protein. The sample consists of around 13,000 distinct CDR3 sequences, 40% to 50% of them appearing once. This sample was included in a study of vaccination and CD4 T cells after COVID-19. Whole-study context: Six men and four women formed the convalescents, two being Hispanic. The study drew post-COVID samples a median roughly 110 days after diagnosis (range 35 to 161).

CDR1 is MGHRA and CDR2 is YSYEKL in the germline V gene. V was trimmed by 2 bases and J by 7 bases, leaving 12 bases between them. The CDR3 has 13 residues. The sample's treatment: roughly 11-day PBMC culture with coronavirus spike peptide pools or control peptides (ViraFEST assay). General study results and limits: Although the median of SARS-CoV-2-reactive clonotypes rose from around 20 to 38, the change was not significant.

V gene TRBV4-1 combines with J gene TRBJ2-7; D not resolved. The sequencing sample was made of CD4+ T cells from blood, cultured in vitro. The origin of this receptor is a human donor who had recovered from COVID-19. The CDR3 DNA reads as TGCGCCAGCAGCCAACTCCCCCTTGGGGAGCAGTACTTC. The encoded protein is CASSQLPLGEQYF.